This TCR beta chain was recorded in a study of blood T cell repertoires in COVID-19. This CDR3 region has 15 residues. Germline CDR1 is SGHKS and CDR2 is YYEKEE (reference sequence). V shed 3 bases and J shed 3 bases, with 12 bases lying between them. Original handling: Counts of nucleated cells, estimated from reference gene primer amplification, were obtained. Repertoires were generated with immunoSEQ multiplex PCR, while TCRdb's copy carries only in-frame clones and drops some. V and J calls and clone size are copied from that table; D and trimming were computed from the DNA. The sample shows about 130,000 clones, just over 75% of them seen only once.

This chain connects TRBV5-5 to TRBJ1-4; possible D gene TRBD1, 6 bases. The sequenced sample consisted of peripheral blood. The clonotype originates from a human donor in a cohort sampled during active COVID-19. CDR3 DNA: TGTGCCAGCAGCTCCCGAGGGGGGGCTAATGAAAAACTGTTTTTT. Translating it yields CASSSRGGANEKLFF.